Below, 5 T cell receptor beta chains from the same sample are listed, as sequenced in a study of T cell changes during pregnancy in multiple sclerosis. The table came from immunoSEQ multiplex PCR; TCRdb's copy has only in-frame clones and leaves some out. The sample gives around 62,000 clones, about nine tenths of which show up once; around 2.3% is in the top ten. Here the sequenced sample was peripheral blood, taken in the first trimester of pregnancy. The receptors derive from a female donor with multiple sclerosis, enrolled in a pregnancy study.

This clone has just a few counts. The genes are TRBV5-1 and TRBJ2-1; perhaps TRBD2 as D (7 bases). This CDR3 region has 14 residues. V was cut by 10 bases and J by 6 bases, with 20 bases left in between. CDR1 and CDR2 from the germline V gene are SGHRS and YFSETQ. This chain's CDR3 is CAVEAGAAGNEQFF. The CDR3 region has the DNA TGCGCCGTTGAGGCGGGGGCTGCCGGCAATGAGCAGTTCTTC.

This clone has only one observation. The CDR3: CASSPGLAGSTDTQYF. CDR3 DNA sequence: TGTGCCAGCAGCCCGGGTTTAGCGGGGAGCACAGATACGCAGTATTTT. The rearrangement joins TRBV7-3 to TRBJ2-3, with TRBD2 matching 8 bases. Germline CDR1 reads SGHTA; CDR2 reads FQGTGA. The CDR3 loop spans 16 amino acids. Germline trimming cut 5 bases from V and 0 bases from J; bases unmatched to any gene: 7.

The rearrangement uses TRBV4-1 and TRBJ2-1; 14 bases fit TRBD2. V trimming: 0 bases; J trimming: 3 bases; junction bases outside the gene matches: 10. The germline CDR1 and CDR2 sequences are MGHRA and YSYEKL. The CDR3 runs 20 residues. The CDR3 sequence is CASSQERLAGGPRDYNEQFF. Here the CDR3 DNA reads TGCGCCAGCAGCCAAGAAAGACTAGCGGGAGGGCCTCGTGACTACAATGAGCAGTTCTTC.

The V gene is TRBV7-2, the J gene TRBJ2-6; D gene ambiguous. The CDR3 is 15 residues long. The ends were cut back, 3 bases at V and 1 base at J, with 7 bases in the middle. The germline V gene has CDR1 SGHTA and CDR2 FQGNSA. The CDR3 bases are TGTGCCAGCAGCTTTACCCTATCTGGGGCCAACGTCCTGACTTTC. It encodes CASSFTLSGANVLTF.

This chain joins TRBV30 and TRBJ1-1; TRBD1 aligns across 8 bases. The CDR3 totals 17 residues. V gave up 0 bases and J gave up 1 base; unmatched junction bases: 10. Germline V gene lookup returns CDR1 GTSNPN and CDR2 SVGIG (reference sequence). CDR3 sequence: CAWSVDRSGGPNTEAFF. The DNA for the CDR3 is TGTGCCTGGAGTGTAGATAGGTCAGGGGGCCCGAACACTGAAGCTTTCTTT.